These T cell receptor beta chains were read from a single sample in a study of CD8 T cells in Susac syndrome. Via MiXCR, TCRdb re-called the immunoSEQ multiplex PCR reads, giving one row per CDR3 protein. The data contain around 130,000 distinct CDR3 sequences, 90% to 95% of them singletons. Sample: CD4+ T cells from PBMCs. These receptors came from a human donor in good health. CDR3s include the opening cysteine and the closing phenylalanine or tryptophan. D genes are given only for firm matches. Expanded clones get a size class; other rows say once, few or many, or leave the size out.

clone size,V gene,D gene,J gene,CDR3 protein,CDR3 DNA
NA,TRBV4-1,NA,TRBJ2-1,CASSQDRRPIANEQFF,TGCGCCAGCAGCCAAGATCGCCGACCGATTGCCAATGAGCAGTTCTTC
NA,TRBV19,NA,TRBJ1-2,CASSIAGNYGYTF,TGTGCCAGTAGTATAGCAGGAAACTATGGCTACACCTTC
NA,TRBV27,NA,TRBJ2-1,CASSSSQRRSYNEQFF,TGTGCCAGCAGTTCATCCCAGCGGAGGTCCTACAATGAGCAGTTCTTC
NA,TRBV28,NA,TRBJ2-1,CASSWDRYNEQFF,TGTGCCAGCAGCTGGGACCGGTACAATGAGCAGTTCTTC
NA,TRBV20-1,TRBD2,TRBJ2-1,CSAFPLAGGWNEQFF,TGCAGTGCTTTTCCCCTAGCGGGAGGGTGGAATGAGCAGTTCTTC
NA,TRBV29-1,TRBD1,TRBJ2-5,CSAAEVIRGRGGTETQYF,TGCAGCGCAGCAGAGGTGATCAGGGGGCGCGGAGGGACGGAGACCCAGTACTTC
once,TRBV7-9,NA,TRBJ2-3,CASSLDGRGDTQYF,TGTGCCAGCAGCTTAGACGGGAGAGGCGATACGCAGTATTTT
NA,TRBV29-1,TRBD1,TRBJ1-2,CSVEDQFDRGRKNGYTF,TGCAGCGTTGAAGATCAATTTGACAGGGGAAGAAAAAATGGCTACACCTTC
NA,TRBV29-1,TRBD2,TRBJ2-3,CSVEPREGASTDTQYF,TGCAGCGTTGAGCCTCGGGAGGGTGCTAGCACAGATACGCAGTATTTT
NA,TRBV4-1,TRBD2,TRBJ2-1,CASSRIWTSGSSYNEQFF,TGCGCCAGCAGCCGGATCTGGACTAGCGGAAGCTCCTACAATGAGCAGTTCTTC
NA,TRBV5-1,TRBD1,TRBJ2-2,CASSPHRGPGELFF,TGCGCCAGCAGCCCCCACAGGGGACCCGGGGAGCTGTTTTTT
NA,TRBV12-3/TRBV12-4,NA,TRBJ2-7,CASGPSGSYEQYF,TGTGCCAGCGGCCCTTCGGGGTCCTACGAGCAGTACTTC
NA,TRBV15,NA,TRBJ2-3,CATSRDSGVTDTQYF,TGTGCCACCAGCAGAGATTCGGGAGTAACAGATACGCAGTATTTT
NA,TRBV30,NA,TRBJ1-4,CAWPSWGEKLFF,TGTGCCTGGCCTTCATGGGGGGAAAAACTGTTTTTT
NA,TRBV29-1,NA,TRBJ2-7,CSVVSGRGAPPYEQYF,TGCAGCGTTGTCAGTGGCCGGGGGGCGCCCCCCTACGAGCAGTACTTC
NA,TRBV28,TRBD1,TRBJ2-7,CASSRGQGSEQYF,TGTGCCAGCAGTCGGGGACAGGGCTCCGAGCAGTACTTC
few,TRBV19,NA,TRBJ2-2,CASSTTNTGELFF,TGTGCCAGTAGTACCACAAACACCGGGGAGCTGTTTTTT
once,TRBV2,TRBD1,TRBJ2-5,CASSGGQSQETQYF,TGTGCCAGCAGTGGGGGACAGTCCCAAGAGACCCAGTACTTC